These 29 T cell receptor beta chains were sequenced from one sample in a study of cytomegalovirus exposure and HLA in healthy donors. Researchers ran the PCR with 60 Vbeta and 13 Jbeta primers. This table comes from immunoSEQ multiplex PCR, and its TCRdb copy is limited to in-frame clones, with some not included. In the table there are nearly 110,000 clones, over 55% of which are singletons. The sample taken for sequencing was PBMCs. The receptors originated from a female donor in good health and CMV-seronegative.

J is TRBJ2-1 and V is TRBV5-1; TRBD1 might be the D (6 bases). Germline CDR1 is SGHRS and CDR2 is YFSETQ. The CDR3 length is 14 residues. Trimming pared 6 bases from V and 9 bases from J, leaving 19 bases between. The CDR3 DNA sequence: TGCGCCAGCAATGAGTACTGGGGGCCGGGTGAGCAGTTCTTC. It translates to CASNEYWGPGEQFF. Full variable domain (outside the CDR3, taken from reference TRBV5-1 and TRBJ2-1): KAGVTQTPRYLIKTRGQQVTLSCSPISGHRSVSWYQQTPGQGLQFLFEYFSETQRNKGNFPGRFSGRQFSNSRSEMNVSTLELGDSALYLCASNEYWGPGEQFFGPGTRLTVL.

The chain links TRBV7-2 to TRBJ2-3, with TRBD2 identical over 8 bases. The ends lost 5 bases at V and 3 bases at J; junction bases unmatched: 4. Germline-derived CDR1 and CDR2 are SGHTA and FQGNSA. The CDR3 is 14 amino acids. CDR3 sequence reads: CASSPGTSTDTQYF. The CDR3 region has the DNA TGTGCCAGCAGCCCCGGGACTAGTACAGATACGCAGTATTTT.

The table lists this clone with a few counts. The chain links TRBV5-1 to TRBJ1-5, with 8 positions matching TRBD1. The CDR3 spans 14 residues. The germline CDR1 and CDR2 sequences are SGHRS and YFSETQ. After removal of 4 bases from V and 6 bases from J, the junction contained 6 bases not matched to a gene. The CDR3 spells CASSRTGRGQPQHF. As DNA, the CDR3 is TGCGCCAGCAGCAGGACAGGGCGCGGTCAGCCCCAGCATTTT. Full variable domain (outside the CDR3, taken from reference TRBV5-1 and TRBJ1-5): KAGVTQTPRYLIKTRGQQVTLSCSPISGHRSVSWYQQTPGQGLQFLFEYFSETQRNKGNFPGRFSGRQFSNSRSEMNVSTLELGDSALYLCASSRTGRGQPQHFGDGTRLSIL.

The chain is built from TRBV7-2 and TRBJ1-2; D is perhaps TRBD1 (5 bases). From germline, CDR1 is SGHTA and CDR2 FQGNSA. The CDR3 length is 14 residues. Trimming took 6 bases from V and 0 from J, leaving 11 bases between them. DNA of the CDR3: TGTGCCAGCAGTCACGACAGCGCTAACTATGGCTACACCTTC. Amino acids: CASSHDSANYGYTF.

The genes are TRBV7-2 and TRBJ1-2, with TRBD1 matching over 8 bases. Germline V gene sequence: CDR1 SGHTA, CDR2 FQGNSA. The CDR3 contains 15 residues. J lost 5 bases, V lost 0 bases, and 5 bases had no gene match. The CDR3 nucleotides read TGTGCCAGCAGCTTAGCCCGGACAGGGACATATGGCTACACCTTC. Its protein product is CASSLARTGTYGYTF.

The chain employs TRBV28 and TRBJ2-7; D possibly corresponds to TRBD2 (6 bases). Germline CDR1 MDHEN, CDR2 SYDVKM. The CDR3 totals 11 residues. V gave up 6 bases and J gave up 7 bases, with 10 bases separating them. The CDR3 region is CASRSTREQYF. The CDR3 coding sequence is TGTGCCAGCAGGTCGACTAGGGAGCAGTACTTC.

CDR3 sequence reads: CASRAGGQGTGELFF. The CDR3 nucleotides read TGTGCCAGCCGGGCGGGGGGGCAAGGCACCGGGGAGCTGTTTTTT. The chain links TRBV6-1 to TRBJ2-2; the match to TRBD2 covers 9 bases. There are 15 residues in the CDR3. Trimming cost V 8 bases and J 4 bases; bases outside gene matches: 8. The germline V gene encodes CDR1 MNHNS and CDR2 SASEGT.

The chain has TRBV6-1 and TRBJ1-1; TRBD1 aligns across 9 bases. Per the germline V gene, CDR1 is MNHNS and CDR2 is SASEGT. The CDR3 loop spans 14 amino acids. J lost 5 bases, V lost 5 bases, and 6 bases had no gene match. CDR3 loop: CASSIQGARTEAFF. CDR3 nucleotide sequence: TGTGCCAGCAGTATACAGGGGGCGCGAACTGAAGCTTTCTTT.

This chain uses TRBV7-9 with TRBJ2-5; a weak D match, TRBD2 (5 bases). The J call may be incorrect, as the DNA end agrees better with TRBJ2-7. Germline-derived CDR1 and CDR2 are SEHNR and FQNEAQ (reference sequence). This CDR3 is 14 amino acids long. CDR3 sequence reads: CASSLGVEDYEQYF. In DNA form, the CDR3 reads TGTGCCAGCAGCTTAGGAGTGGAGGACTACGAGCAGTACTTC.

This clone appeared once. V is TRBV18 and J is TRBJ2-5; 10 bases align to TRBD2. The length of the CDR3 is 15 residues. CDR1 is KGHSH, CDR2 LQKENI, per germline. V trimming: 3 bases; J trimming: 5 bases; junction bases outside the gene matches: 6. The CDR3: CASSPLAGGTETQYF. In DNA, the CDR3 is TGTGCCAGCTCACCGTTAGCGGGAGGTACGGAGACCCAGTACTTC.

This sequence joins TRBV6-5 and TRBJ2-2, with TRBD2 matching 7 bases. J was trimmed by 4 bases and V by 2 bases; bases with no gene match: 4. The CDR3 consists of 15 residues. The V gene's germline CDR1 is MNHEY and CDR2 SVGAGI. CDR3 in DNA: TGTGCCAGCAGTTACGCTAGCGGAGGCACCGGGGAGCTGTTTTTT. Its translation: CASSYASGGTGELFF.

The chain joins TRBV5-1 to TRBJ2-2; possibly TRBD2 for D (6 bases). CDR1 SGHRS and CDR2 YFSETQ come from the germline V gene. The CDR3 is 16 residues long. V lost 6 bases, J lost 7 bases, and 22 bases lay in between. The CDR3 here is CASKPGRSRGNGELFF. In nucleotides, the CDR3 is TGCGCCAGCAAACCTGGGCGCTCCCGGGGGAACGGGGAGCTGTTTTTT.

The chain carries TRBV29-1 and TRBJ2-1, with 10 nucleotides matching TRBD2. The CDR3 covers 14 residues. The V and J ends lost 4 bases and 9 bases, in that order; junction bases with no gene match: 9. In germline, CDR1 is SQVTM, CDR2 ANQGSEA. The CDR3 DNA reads TGCAGCGTTGGTTTACTAGCGGGAAGGGGTGAGCAGTTCTTC. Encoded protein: CSVGLLAGRGEQFF.

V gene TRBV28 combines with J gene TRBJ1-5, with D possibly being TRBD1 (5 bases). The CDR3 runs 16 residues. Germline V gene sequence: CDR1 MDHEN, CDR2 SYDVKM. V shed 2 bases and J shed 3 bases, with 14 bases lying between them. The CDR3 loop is CASSLAPGGINQPQHF. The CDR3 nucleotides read TGTGCCAGCAGTTTAGCCCCCGGGGGAATCAATCAGCCCCAGCATTTT. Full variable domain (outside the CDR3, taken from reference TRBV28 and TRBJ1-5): DVKVTQSSRYLVKRTGEKVFLECVQDMDHENMFWYRQDPGLGLRLIYFSYDVKMKEKGDIPEGYSVSREKKERFSLILESASTNQTSMYLCASSLAPGGINQPQHFGDGTRLSIL.

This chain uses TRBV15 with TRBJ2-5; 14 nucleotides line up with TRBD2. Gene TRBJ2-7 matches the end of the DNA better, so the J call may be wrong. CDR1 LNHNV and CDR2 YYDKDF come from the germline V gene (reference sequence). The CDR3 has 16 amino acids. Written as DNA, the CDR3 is TGTGCCACCAGCTCTGGACTAGCGGGAGGACCCTACGAGCAGTACTTC. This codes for CATSSGLAGGPYEQYF.

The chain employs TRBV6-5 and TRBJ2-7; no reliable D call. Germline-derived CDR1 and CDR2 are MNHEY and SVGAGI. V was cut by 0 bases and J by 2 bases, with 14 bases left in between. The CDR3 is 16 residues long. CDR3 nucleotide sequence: TGTGCCAGCAGTTACTCCTGGCGCGGTCAACCCTACGAGCAGTACTTC. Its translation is CASSYSWRGQPYEQYF.

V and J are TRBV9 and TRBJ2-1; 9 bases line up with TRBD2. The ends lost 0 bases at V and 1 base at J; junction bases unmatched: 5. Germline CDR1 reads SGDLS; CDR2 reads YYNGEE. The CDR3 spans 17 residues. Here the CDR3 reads CASSVEGLAGSYNEQFF. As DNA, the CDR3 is TGTGCCAGCAGCGTAGAAGGGCTAGCGGGGTCCTACAATGAGCAGTTCTTC.

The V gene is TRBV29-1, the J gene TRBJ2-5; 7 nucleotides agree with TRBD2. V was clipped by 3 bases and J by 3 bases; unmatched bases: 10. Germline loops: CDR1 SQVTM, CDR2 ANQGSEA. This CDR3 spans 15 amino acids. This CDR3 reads CSVEGLRLTKETQYF. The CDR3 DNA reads TGCAGCGTTGAGGGACTAAGGCTGACTAAAGAGACCCAGTACTTC.

This chain's CDR3 is CASSPYAGEIGNEQFF. The CDR3 nucleotides are TGCGCCAGCAGCCCTTACGCGGGAGAAATTGGCAATGAGCAGTTCTTC. The chain links TRBV4-3 to TRBJ2-1, with TRBD2 matching 7 bases. CDR1 and CDR2 from the germline V gene are LGHNA and YSLEER. V gave up 4 bases and J gave up 6 bases; unmatched junction bases: 12. This CDR3 has 16 residues.

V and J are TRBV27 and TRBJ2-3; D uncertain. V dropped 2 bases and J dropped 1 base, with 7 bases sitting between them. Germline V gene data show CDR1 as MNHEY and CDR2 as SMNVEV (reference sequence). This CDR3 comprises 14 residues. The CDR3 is CASSLAYGTDTQYF. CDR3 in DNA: TGTGCCAGCAGTTTAGCGTATGGCACAGATACGCAGTATTTT.

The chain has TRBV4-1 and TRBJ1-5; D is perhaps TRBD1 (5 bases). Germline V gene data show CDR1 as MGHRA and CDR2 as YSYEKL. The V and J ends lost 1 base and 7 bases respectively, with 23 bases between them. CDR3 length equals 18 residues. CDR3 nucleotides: TGCGCCAGCAGCCAAGTCCCTCAAGAGGGGAGGATGGGCCAGCCCCAGCATTTT. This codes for CASSQVPQEGRMGQPQHF.

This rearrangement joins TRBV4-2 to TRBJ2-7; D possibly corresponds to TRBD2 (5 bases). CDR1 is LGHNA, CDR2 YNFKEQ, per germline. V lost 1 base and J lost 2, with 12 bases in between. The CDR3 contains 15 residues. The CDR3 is CASSQGAGITYEQYF. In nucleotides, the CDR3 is TGTGCCAGCAGCCAAGGGGCCGGGATAACCTACGAGCAGTACTTC.

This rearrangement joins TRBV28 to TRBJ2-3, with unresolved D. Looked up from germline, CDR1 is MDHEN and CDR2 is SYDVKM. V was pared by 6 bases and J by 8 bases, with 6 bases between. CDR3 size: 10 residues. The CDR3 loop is CASRSGTQYF. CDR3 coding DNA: TGTGCCAGCAGGTCGGGTACGCAGTATTTT. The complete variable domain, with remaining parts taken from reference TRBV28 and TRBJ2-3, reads DVKVTQSSRYLVKRTGEKVFLECVQDMDHENMFWYRQDPGLGLRLIYFSYDVKMKEKGDIPEGYSVSREKKERFSLILESASTNQTSMYLCASRSGTQYFGPGTRLTVL.

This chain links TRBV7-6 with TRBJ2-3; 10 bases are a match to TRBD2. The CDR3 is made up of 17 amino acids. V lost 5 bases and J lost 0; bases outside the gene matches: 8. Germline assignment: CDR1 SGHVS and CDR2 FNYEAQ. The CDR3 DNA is TGTGCCAGCAGCAGATGGACTAGCGGAGCGAGCACAGATACGCAGTATTTT. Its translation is CASSRWTSGASTDTQYF. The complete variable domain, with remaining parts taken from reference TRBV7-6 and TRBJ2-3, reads GAGVSQSPRYKVTKRGQDVALRCDPISGHVSLYWYRQALGQGPEFLTYFNYEAQQDKSGLPNDRFSAERPEGSISTLTIQRTEQRDSAMYRCASSRWTSGASTDTQYFGPGTRLTVL.

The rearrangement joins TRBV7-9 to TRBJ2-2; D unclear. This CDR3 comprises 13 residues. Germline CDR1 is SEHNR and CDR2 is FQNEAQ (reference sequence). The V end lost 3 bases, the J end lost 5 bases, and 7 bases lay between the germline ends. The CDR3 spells CASSFGWTGELFF. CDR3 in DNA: TGTGCCAGCAGCTTTGGCTGGACCGGGGAGCTGTTTTTT.

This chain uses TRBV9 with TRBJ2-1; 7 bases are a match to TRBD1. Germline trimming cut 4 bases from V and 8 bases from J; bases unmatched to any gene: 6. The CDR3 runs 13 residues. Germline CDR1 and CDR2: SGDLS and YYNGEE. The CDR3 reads CASSPGQADEQFF. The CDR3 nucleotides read TGTGCCAGCAGCCCCGGACAGGCGGATGAGCAGTTCTTC.

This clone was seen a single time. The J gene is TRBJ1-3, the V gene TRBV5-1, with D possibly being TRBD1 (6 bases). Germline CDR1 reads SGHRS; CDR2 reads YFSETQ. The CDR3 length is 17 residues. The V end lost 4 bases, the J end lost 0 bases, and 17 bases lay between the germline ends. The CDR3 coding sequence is TGCGCCAGCAGCGATTACAGGGATACTAACTCTGGAAACACCATATATTTT. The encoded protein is CASSDYRDTNSGNTIYF.

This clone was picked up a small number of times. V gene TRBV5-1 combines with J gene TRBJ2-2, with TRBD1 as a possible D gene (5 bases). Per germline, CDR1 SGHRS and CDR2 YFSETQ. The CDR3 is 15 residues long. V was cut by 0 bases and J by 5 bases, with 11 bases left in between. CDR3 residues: CASSLGGLQTGELFF. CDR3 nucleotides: TGCGCCAGCAGCTTGGGGGGCCTCCAAACCGGGGAGCTGTTTTTT.

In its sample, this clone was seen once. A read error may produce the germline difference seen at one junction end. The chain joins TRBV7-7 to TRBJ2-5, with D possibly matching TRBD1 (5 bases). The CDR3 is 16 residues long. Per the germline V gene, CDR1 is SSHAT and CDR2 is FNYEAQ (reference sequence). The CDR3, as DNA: TGTGCTAGCAGCTCGGATGGAGTAGGGGTAGGGGAGACCCAGTACTTC. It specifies CASSSDGVGVGETQYF.